The 14 T cell receptor beta chains below come from one sample, sequenced in a study of PD-L1 blockade in urothelial cancer. Clones were sequenced by immunoSEQ multiplex PCR, and TCRdb holds only the in-frame ones, with some missing. Of 30,000 to 40,000 clones in the sample, over 75% were seen once. The time point here: pretreatment peripheral blood. The starting material was PBMCs, obtained around atezolizumab (anti-PD-L1) treatment. All receptors come from a man aged 60 to 75 with urothelial cancer.

V usage is TRBV7-9 and J usage is TRBJ2-1; 8 nucleotides align to TRBD2. The CDR3 is 14 amino acids. Germline V lookup: CDR1 SEHNR, CDR2 FQNEAQ (reference sequence). V dropped 5 bases and J dropped 2; count of bases not matched to a gene: 2. The CDR3 loop reads CASSRSGTYNEQFF. The CDR3 coding sequence is TGTGCCAGCAGCCGTAGCGGGACCTACAATGAGCAGTTCTTC.

This chain connects TRBV6-1 to TRBJ2-4; D is uncertain. Germline V gene sequence: CDR1 MNHNS, CDR2 SASEGT. The CDR3 totals 16 residues. With 2 bases removed from V and 0 bases from J, the gap between germline ends came to 11 bases. In DNA, the CDR3 is TGTGCCAGCAGTGAAACCCCGACACTAGCCAAAAACATTCAGTACTTC. Protein sequence: CASSETPTLAKNIQYF.

V usage is TRBV11-2 and J usage is TRBJ1-2; TRBD1 matches at 8 bases. J gave up 6 bases and V 1 base, and 4 bases lay outside the gene matches. This CDR3 contains 14 residues. Germline V gene lookup returns CDR1 SGHAT and CDR2 FQNNGV. DNA of the CDR3: TGTGCCAGCAGCTTAGGTGGACAGGGAGATGGCTACACCTTC. Protein product: CASSLGGQGDGYTF.

This clone turned up a few times. The chain employs TRBV7-3 and TRBJ2-2, with D perhaps matching TRBD2 (6 bases). CDR3 length: 14 amino acids. Germline V gene lookup returns CDR1 SGHTA and CDR2 FQGTGA. Trimming shortened V by 5 bases and J by 5 bases, and 12 bases separated the two germline ends. In DNA, the CDR3 is TGTGCCAGCAGCCCGGGACTGCGGACCGGGGAGCTGTTTTTT. Protein sequence: CASSPGLRTGELFF.

This clone was seen a single time. The rearrangement links TRBV19 to TRBJ2-1; 8 nucleotides agree with TRBD2. This CDR3 spans 15 amino acids. V gave up 4 bases and J gave up 7 bases; unmatched junction bases: 9. In germline, CDR1 is LNHDA, CDR2 SQIVND (reference sequence). The CDR3 spells CASSTRSGNQNEQFF. The CDR3, as DNA: TGTGCCAGTAGTACCCGTAGCGGGAATCAAAATGAGCAGTTCTTC.

V usage is TRBV30 and J usage is TRBJ1-4, with TRBD1 matching 7 bases. The CDR3 runs 13 residues. The germline CDR1 and CDR2 sequences are GTSNPN and SVGIG (reference sequence). V trimming: 2 bases; J trimming: 3 bases; junction bases outside the gene matches: 0. The CDR3 DNA reads as TGTGCCTGGAGTACAGGGGCTAATGAAAAACTGTTTTTT. Protein sequence: CAWSTGANEKLFF. Full variable domain (missing parts from reference TRBV30 and TRBJ1-4): SQTIHQWPATLVQPVGSPLSLECTVEGTSNPNLYWYRQAAGRGLQLLFYSVGIGQISSEVPQNLSASRPQDRQFILSSKKLLLSDSGFYLCAWSTGANEKLFFGSGTQLSVL.

The sample holds one count of this clone. This sequence joins TRBV29-1 and TRBJ1-1, with D perhaps matching TRBD1 (5 bases). Trimming shortened V by 7 bases and J by 4 bases, and 16 bases separated the two germline ends. This CDR3 spans 13 amino acids. Germline V gene sequence: CDR1 SQVTM, CDR2 ANQGSEA. CDR3 region: CSALLQGGTEAFF. DNA of the CDR3: TGCAGCGCCCTTCTCCAGGGTGGCACTGAAGCTTTCTTT.

The chain joins TRBV30 to TRBJ2-5; 8 bases map to TRBD2. This CDR3 spans 13 amino acids. J was trimmed by 4 bases and V by 4 bases; bases with no gene match: 5. In germline, CDR1 is GTSNPN, CDR2 SVGIG (reference sequence). CDR3 protein: CAWTAGGPETQYF. Written as DNA, the CDR3 is TGTGCCTGGACTGCGGGAGGCCCAGAGACCCAGTACTTC.

The J gene is TRBJ2-2, the V gene TRBV7-3; 7 positions match TRBD2. CDR3 length: 15 amino acids. Germline trimming cut 3 bases from V and 1 base from J; bases unmatched to any gene: 2. Germline V lookup: CDR1 SGHTA, CDR2 FQGTGA. CDR3 loop: CASSFLAENTGELFF. CDR3 coding DNA: TGTGCCAGCAGCTTTCTAGCGGAGAACACCGGGGAGCTGTTTTTT.

This chain links TRBV2 with TRBJ2-1; 9 nucleotides match TRBD2. There are 16 residues in the CDR3. CDR1 is SNHLY, CDR2 FYNNEI, per germline. J lost 6 bases, V lost 1 base, and 7 bases had no gene match. CDR3 nucleotides: TGTGCCAGCAGTGAAGAGGGAGCGGGAGGTAGCAATGAGCAGTTCTTC. Translation gives CASSEEGAGGSNEQFF.

This rearrangement joins TRBV2 to TRBJ2-6, with TRBD1 as a possible D gene (6 bases). Looked up from germline, CDR1 is SNHLY and CDR2 is FYNNEI. The CDR3 contains 17 residues. V lost 1 base and J 2 bases, leaving 12 bases between the germline ends. As DNA, the CDR3 is TGTGCCAGCAGTGAAGGGGGCAGGGGTACTGGGGCCAACGTCCTGACTTTC. Its translation: CASSEGGRGTGANVLTF. Full variable domain (remainder filled in from reference TRBV2 and TRBJ2-6): EPEVTQTPSHQVTQMGQEVILRCVPISNHLYFYWYRQILGQKVEFLVSFYNNEISEKSEIFDDQFSVERPDGSNFTLKIRSTKLEDSAMYFCASSEGGRGTGANVLTFGAGSRLTVL.

This clone was observed a few times. The CDR3 DNA is TGTGCCAGCACCGATGAGGGCGGACAGCCCCAGCATTTT. Translating gives CASTDEGGQPQHF. V is TRBV2 and J is TRBJ1-5; unclear D gene. V was trimmed by 7 bases and J by 7 bases, leaving 14 bases between them. This CDR3 is 13 amino acids long. CDR1 is SNHLY, CDR2 FYNNEI, per germline. Using reference TRBV2 and TRBJ1-5 for the parts outside the CDR3, the full variable domain is EPEVTQTPSHQVTQMGQEVILRCVPISNHLYFYWYRQILGQKVEFLVSFYNNEISEKSEIFDDQFSVERPDGSNFTLKIRSTKLEDSAMYFCASTDEGGQPQHFGDGTRLSIL.

The V gene is TRBV28, the J gene TRBJ1-2; 7 bases fit TRBD1. Germline assignment: CDR1 MDHEN and CDR2 SYDVKM. The CDR3 covers 14 residues. With 3 bases clipped from V and 5 bases from J, the junction kept 6 bases outside the gene matches. CDR3 coding DNA: TGTGCCAGCAGTTTGGGACAGACACAGTATGGCTACACCTTC. Its translation is CASSLGQTQYGYTF.

V gene TRBV5-1 combines with J gene TRBJ2-1; D is undetermined. Germline lookup yields CDR1 SGHRS and CDR2 YFSETQ. This CDR3 is built from 14 residues. Trimming took 4 bases from V and 0 from J, leaving 8 bases between them. The CDR3 DNA follows: TGCGCCAGCAGCGCATACTACTCCTACAATGAGCAGTTCTTC. Amino acids: CASSAYYSYNEQFF. The full variable domain, rest sourced from reference TRBV5-1 and TRBJ2-1, is KAGVTQTPRYLIKTRGQQVTLSCSPISGHRSVSWYQQTPGQGLQFLFEYFSETQRNKGNFPGRFSGRQFSNSRSEMNVSTLELGDSALYLCASSAYYSYNEQFFGPGTRLTVL.